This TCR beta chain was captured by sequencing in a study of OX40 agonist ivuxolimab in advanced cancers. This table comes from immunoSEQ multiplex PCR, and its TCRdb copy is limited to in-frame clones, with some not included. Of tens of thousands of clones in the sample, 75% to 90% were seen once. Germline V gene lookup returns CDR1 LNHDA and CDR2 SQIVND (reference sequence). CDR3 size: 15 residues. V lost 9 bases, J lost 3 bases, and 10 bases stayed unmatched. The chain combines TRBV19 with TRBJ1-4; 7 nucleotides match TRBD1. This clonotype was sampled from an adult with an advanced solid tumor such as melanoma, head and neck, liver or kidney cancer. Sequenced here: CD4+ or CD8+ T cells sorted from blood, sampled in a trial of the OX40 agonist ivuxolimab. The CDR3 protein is CASHRGKRSNEKLFF. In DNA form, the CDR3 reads TGTGCCAGCCACAGGGGAAAACGATCTAATGAAAAACTGTTTTTT.